This entry features one T cell receptor (beta chain) sequence. The CDR3 extends over 13 amino acids. CDR1 is LNHNV, CDR2 YYDKDF, per germline (reference sequence). The junction had 0 bases not matched to a gene; V was cut back by 1 base and J by 7 bases. Original data processing: Sample TCR counts, which ranged from 23,224 to 690,600, had a median of approximately 94,000. TCRdb fed the RACE reads into MiXCR, producing one record per CDR3 protein. TCRdb, not the original authors, processed these V and J calls. Of roughly 180,000 distinct CDR3 sequences in the sample, around 20% were seen once. Sample time point: patch test 1, 2 weeks after DPC sensitization. The treatment was: therapeutic diphenylcyclopropenone sensitization with weekly scalp DPC. The data belong to a study of human T cells and chemical hapten exposure. Study as a whole: The study patch tested 0.01% DPC on the upper back and read results at 6 days.

The sequence was obtained from a woman aged 45-65 years with alopecia areata. Some clones in this sample may be carry-over from other donors' samples. The material was whole blood, obtained in connection with sensitization to the hapten diphenylcyclopropenone (DPC). This chain links TRBV15 with TRBJ2-1; 8 bases are a match to TRBD2. In DNA, the CDR3 is TGTGCCACCAGCAGAGGACTAGCGAATGAGCAGTTCTTC. As protein: CATSRGLANEQFF.